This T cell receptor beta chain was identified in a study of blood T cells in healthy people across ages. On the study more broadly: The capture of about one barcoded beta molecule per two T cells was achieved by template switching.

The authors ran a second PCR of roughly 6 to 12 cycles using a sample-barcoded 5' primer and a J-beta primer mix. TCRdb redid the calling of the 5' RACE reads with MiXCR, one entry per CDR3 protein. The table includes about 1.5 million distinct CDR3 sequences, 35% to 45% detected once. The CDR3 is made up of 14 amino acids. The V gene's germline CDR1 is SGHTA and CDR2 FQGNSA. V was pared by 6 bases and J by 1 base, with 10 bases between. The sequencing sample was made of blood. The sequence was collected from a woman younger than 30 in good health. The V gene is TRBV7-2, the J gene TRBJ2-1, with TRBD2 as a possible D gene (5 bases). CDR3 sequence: CASRTGNSYNEQFF. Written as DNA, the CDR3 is TGTGCCAGCAGGACCGGGAATTCCTACAATGAGCAGTTCTTC.